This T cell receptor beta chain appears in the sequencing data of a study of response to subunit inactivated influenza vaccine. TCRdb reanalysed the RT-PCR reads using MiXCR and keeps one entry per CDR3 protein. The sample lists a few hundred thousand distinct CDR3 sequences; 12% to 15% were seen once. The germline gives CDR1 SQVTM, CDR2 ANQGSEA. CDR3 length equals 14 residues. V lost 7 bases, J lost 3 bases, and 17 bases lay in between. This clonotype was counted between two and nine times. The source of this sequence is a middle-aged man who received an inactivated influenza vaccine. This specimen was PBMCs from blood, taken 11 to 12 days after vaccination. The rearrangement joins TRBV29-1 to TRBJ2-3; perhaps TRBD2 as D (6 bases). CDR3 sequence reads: CSALGLSYTDTQYF. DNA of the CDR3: TGCAGCGCCCTCGGACTATCTTATACAGATACGCAGTATTTT.